This T cell receptor beta chain was sequenced in a study of control samples from healthy donors and cancer patients. Produced via immunoSEQ multiplex PCR; TCRdb's table is partial and in-frame only. The sample holds 40,000 to 55,000 clones, about 87% seen once. CDR1 is LNHDA, CDR2 SQIVND, per germline (reference sequence). The germline V and J ends were trimmed by 3 bases and 6 bases, with 15 bases remaining between them. The CDR3 length is 15 residues. Sequenced sample: PBMCs. The origin of this receptor is an older woman with lung cancer. V usage is TRBV19 and J usage is TRBJ2-1; D possibly uses TRBD1 or TRBD2 (5 bases each). DNA of the CDR3: TGTGCCAGTAGTATTGGGGACGGGGTACTCAATGAGCAGTTCTTC. It encodes CASSIGDGVLNEQFF. The full variable domain, in which reference TRBV19 and TRBJ2-1 provide the parts outside the CDR3, is DGGITQSPKYLFRKEGQNVTLSCEQNLNHDAMYWYRQDPGQGLRLIYYSQIVNDFQKGDIAEGYSVSREKKESFPLTVTSAQKNPTAFYLCASSIGDGVLNEQFFGPGTRLTVL.